Described below is a single T cell receptor (beta chain) sequence and its context. The record originates from a study of cytomegalovirus exposure and HLA in healthy donors. There are 15 residues in the CDR3. The J segment lost 3 bases and the V segment lost 6 bases, leaving 6 bases of the junction unmatched. Germline V gives CDR1 SGHAT, CDR2 FQDESV (reference sequence). PCR used 60 Vbeta primers and 13 Jbeta primers. The table came from immunoSEQ multiplex PCR; TCRdb's copy has only in-frame clones and leaves some out. The sample yields roughly 150,000 clones, about 8.9% seen once. The sequencing input was PBMCs. This sequence was found in a man aged 50-60 years in good health and CMV-seronegative. V and J are TRBV11-1 and TRBJ2-7; 12 bases align to TRBD2. The CDR3: CASRPTSGGIYEQYF. CDR3 in DNA: TGTGCCAGCAGGCCTACTAGCGGGGGGATCTACGAGCAGTACTTC.